One sample yielded the 8 T cell receptor beta chains listed below, sequenced in a study of control samples from healthy donors and cancer patients. Here immunoSEQ multiplex PCR was the method, and the copy in TCRdb shows in-frame clones only, minus some. The table shows about 170,000 clones, with 85% to 95% occurring only once. The sample consisted of blood. These receptors came from a woman aged 60-75 years in good health.

The chain links TRBV4-3 to TRBJ1-6; TRBD1 might be the D (5 bases). Trimming cost V 4 bases and J 9 bases, with 19 bases left between them. The CDR3 is made up of 16 amino acids. Germline CDR1 LGHNA, CDR2 YSLEER. The CDR3 DNA reads TGCGCCAGCAGCCCCCGCGGGGGGGTGGGGGGTTCACCCCTCCACTTT. The encoded protein is CASSPRGGVGGSPLHF.

This chain uses TRBV7-9 with TRBJ1-2, with a possible D match to TRBD1 (6 bases). CDR3 length equals 15 residues. V lost 4 bases, J lost 3 bases, and 15 bases lay in between. Germline V gives CDR1 SEHNR, CDR2 FQNEAQ (reference sequence). CDR3 coding DNA: TGTGCCAGCAGCTCCAACTCCCGACAGGACTATGGCTACACCTTC. Its protein is CASSSNSRQDYGYTF.

This rearrangement joins TRBV3-1 (or the pseudogene TRBV3-2) to TRBJ2-4; 8 bases are shared with TRBD1. There are 13 residues in the CDR3. J gave up 6 bases and V 4 bases, and 2 bases lay outside the gene matches. CDR1 and CDR2 from the germline V gene are LGHDT and YNNKEL (reference sequence). Here the CDR3 DNA reads TGTGCCAGCAGCCCGGGACAGGTAAACATTCAGTACTTC. Protein product: CASSPGQVNIQYF.

The CDR3 is CAMTDRNQNGYTF. The CDR3 DNA follows: TGTGCCATGACAGACAGAAACCAGAATGGCTACACCTTC. The V call is TRBV12-3 or TRBV12-4, the J call TRBJ1-2, with a possible D match to TRBD1 (5 bases). CDR3 length: 13 amino acids. V was trimmed by 10 bases and J by 6 bases, leaving 18 bases between them.

The genes are TRBV12-3 or TRBV12-4 and TRBJ1-4; the D is unclear. With 3 bases removed from V and 8 bases from J, the gap between germline ends came to 7 bases. CDR3 length: 12 amino acids. The CDR3 region has the DNA TGTGCCAGCAGTTTGTACAGCGAAAAACTGTTTTTT. It yields the protein CASSLYSEKLFF.

This chain joins TRBV7-3 and TRBJ1-5; tentatively, D is TRBD1 (6 bases). The V gene lost 0 bases and the J gene lost 5 bases, with 8 bases spanning the gap. Germline CDR1 SGHTA, CDR2 FQGTGA. This CDR3 has 14 residues. In nucleotides, the CDR3 is TGTGCCAGCAGCTTAACAGGGGGGGATCAGCCCCAGCATTTT. It encodes CASSLTGGDQPQHF.

The rearrangement joins TRBV5-1 to TRBJ1-6; D remains ambiguous. V lost 0 bases and J lost 10, with 14 bases in between. CDR1 and CDR2 from the germline V gene are SGHRS and YFSETQ. This CDR3 is built from 15 residues. As DNA, the CDR3 is TGCGCCAGCAGCTTGGACGGAGGGATAAGCTCACCCCTCCACTTT. Protein: CASSLDGGISSPLHF.

The chain joins TRBV5-8 to TRBJ2-2, with 16 bases aligning to TRBD2. This CDR3 is built from 19 residues. Germline lookup yields CDR1 SGHTS and CDR2 YDEGEE. J gave up 6 bases and V 1 base, and 9 bases lay outside the gene matches. CDR3 residues: CASSLMGLAGGNNPGELFF. CDR3 in DNA: TGTGCCAGCAGCTTGATGGGACTAGCGGGGGGGAACAATCCCGGGGAGCTGTTTTTT.